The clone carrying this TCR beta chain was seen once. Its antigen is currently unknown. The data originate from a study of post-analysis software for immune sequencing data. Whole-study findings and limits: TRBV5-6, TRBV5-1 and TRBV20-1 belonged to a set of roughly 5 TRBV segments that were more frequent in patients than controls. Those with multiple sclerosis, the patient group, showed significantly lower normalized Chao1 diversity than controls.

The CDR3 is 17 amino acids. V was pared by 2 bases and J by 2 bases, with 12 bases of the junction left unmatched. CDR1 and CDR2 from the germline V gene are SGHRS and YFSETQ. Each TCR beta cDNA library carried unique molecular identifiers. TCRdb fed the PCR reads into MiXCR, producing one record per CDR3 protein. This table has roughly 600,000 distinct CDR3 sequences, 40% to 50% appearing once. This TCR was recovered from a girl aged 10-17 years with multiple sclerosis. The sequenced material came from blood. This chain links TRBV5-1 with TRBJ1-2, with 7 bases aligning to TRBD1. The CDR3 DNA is TGCGCCAGCAGCTTCGGGACAGTGGGAGTACTAAACTATGGCTACACCTTC. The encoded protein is CASSFGTVGVLNYGYTF.